These T cell receptor beta chains were read from a single sample in a study of blood T cells in healthy people across ages. MiXCR, run by TCRdb on the 5' RACE reads, gives a single entry per CDR3 protein. The sample lists around 990,000 distinct CDR3 sequences; around 27% were seen once. This sample also appeared in a second study, on T cells of mothers and their children.

Sequencing was carried out using blood. These receptor sequences come from a girl aged 2 to 10 in good health. The CDR3 runs from the conserved cysteine through the conserved F or W. D genes are given only for firm matches. A row's size may be missing; if present it is once, few, many or a size class.

abundance	d_gene	j_gene	v_gene	CDR3aa	CDR3nt
.	TRBD2	TRBJ2-1	TRBV6-2/TRBV6-3	CASRLGTSVLNEQFF	TGTGCCAGCAGGCTCGGGACTAGCGTCCTCAATGAGCAGTTCTTC
few	TRBD1	TRBJ2-7	TRBV20-1	CSASTTGAEQYF	TGCAGTGCTAGTACTACAGGGGCCGAGCAGTACTTC
few	.	TRBJ2-5	TRBV12-3/TRBV12-4	CASRPMGREETQYF	TGTGCCAGCAGGCCAATGGGAAGAGAGGAGACCCAGTACTTC
few	.	TRBJ2-6	TRBV3-1	CAGSHLGARTGANVLTF	TGTGCCGGCAGCCACCTAGGGGCGAGGACTGGGGCCAACGTCCTGACTTTC
few	.	TRBJ1-4	TRBV7-9	CASRTLTDGEKLFF	TGTGCCAGCAGAACCCTCACGGACGGGGAAAAACTGTTTTTT
.	.	TRBJ2-7	TRBV5-1	CTSSLGQFYEQYF	TGCACCAGCAGCTTGGGGCAGTTCTACGAGCAGTACTTC
.	.	TRBJ2-1	TRBV6-6	CASSYSTWGDEQFF	TGTGCCAGCAGTTACTCTACCTGGGGCGATGAGCAGTTCTTC
.	TRBD2	TRBJ2-1	TRBV29-1	CSVGSSGSSYNEQFF	TGCAGCGTTGGGTCTAGCGGGAGCTCCTACAATGAGCAGTTCTTC
few	.	TRBJ2-7	TRBV29-1	CSVEGEGALEQYF	TGCAGCGTAGAGGGGGAGGGTGCTCTCGAGCAGTACTTC
.	.	TRBJ2-6	TRBV7-9	CASTTGHANSGANVLTF	TGTGCCAGCACCACGGGACACGCGAACTCTGGGGCCAACGTCCTGACTTTC
.	TRBD1	TRBJ1-3	TRBV5-1	CASSLDGDSSGNTIYF	TGCGCCAGCAGCTTGGATGGGGACAGCTCTGGAAACACCATATATTTT
few	TRBD2	TRBJ2-3	TRBV24-1	CATSDPGLAGDSDTQYF	TGTGCCACCAGTGACCCCGGACTAGCGGGGGATTCAGATACGCAGTATTTT
.	.	TRBJ2-2	TRBV6-1	CASSARWGTGELFF	TGTGCCAGCAGCGCACGGTGGGGCACCGGGGAGCTGTTTTTT
once	.	TRBJ2-1	TRBV20-1	CSAVDGRSEQFF	TGCAGTGCTGTGGACGGGCGCAGTGAGCAGTTCTTC
.	.	TRBJ1-4	TRBV9	CARYQGKLFF	TGTGCCAGATACCAAGGAAAACTGTTTTTT
many	.	TRBJ2-7	TRBV27	CASSLQNEQYF	TGTGCCAGCAGTTTACAAAACGAGCAGTACTTC
once	.	TRBJ2-2	TRBV11-1	CASSVVADTGELFF	TGTGCCAGCAGCGTTGTAGCGGACACCGGGGAGCTGTTTTTT
few	.	TRBJ1-2	TRBV29-1	CSVEAGGDGYTF	TGCAGCGTTGAAGCTGGAGGGGATGGCTACACCTTC
.	.	TRBJ1-3	TRBV7-9	CASSPLDANSGNTIYF	TGTGCCAGCAGCCCCCTGGACGCGAACTCTGGAAACACCATATATTTT
few	TRBD2	TRBJ2-7	TRBV5-1	CASSLVGLAGVEDEQYF	TGCGCCAGCAGCTTGGTCGGACTAGCGGGAGTTGAGGACGAGCAGTACTTC
.	TRBD2	TRBJ2-7	TRBV7-2	CASSLVGLAGGPLSSEQYF	TGTGCCAGCAGCTTAGTCGGGCTAGCGGGAGGGCCACTCTCGAGCGAGCAGTACTTC
.	.	TRBJ2-4	TRBV3-1	CASISHGGAMMYF	TGTGCCAGCATTTCGCACGGTGGGGCTATGATGTACTTC
once	.	TRBJ1-1	TRBV29-1	CSVGRIMDTEAFF	TGCAGCGTTGGACGTATTATGGACACTGAAGCTTTCTTT
few	TRBD2	TRBJ2-5	TRBV3-1	CASSQVGSGRLFAQYF	TGTGCCAGCAGCCAAGTGGGTAGCGGGAGACTCTTCGCCCAGTACTTC
.	.	TRBJ2-3	TRBV7-9	CASSTTETDTQYF	TGTGCCAGCAGCACGACAGAAACAGATACGCAGTATTTT